What follows are 20 T cell receptor beta chains derived from one specimen sequenced in a study of blood T cells in healthy people across ages. For the second PCR, which ran for roughly 6 to 12 cycles, a sample-barcoded 5' primer and a J-beta primer mix were used. Each CDR3 protein gets one entry after TCRdb re-called the 5' RACE reads with MiXCR. The sample includes 1.5 million to 2 million distinct CDR3 sequences, 40% to 55% of them seen just once. The specimen sequenced was blood. The receptors here all came from a woman aged 40 to 50 in good health.

The rearrangement joins TRBV5-1 to TRBJ2-7; TRBD1 aligns across 9 bases. The CDR3 extends over 15 amino acids. Germline CDR1 and CDR2: SGHRS and YFSETQ. V shed 4 bases, J shed 3 bases, and the junction held 8 bases outside the gene matches. CDR3 protein: CASSAGTGRDYEQYF. Written as DNA, the CDR3 is TGCGCCAGCAGCGCTGGGACAGGGCGAGACTACGAGCAGTACTTC.

The chain uses TRBV24-1 and TRBJ2-1; D perhaps matches TRBD2 (6 bases). V lost 5 bases and J 3 bases, leaving 16 bases between the germline ends. The CDR3 has 16 amino acids. Germline assignment: CDR1 KGHDR and CDR2 SFDVKD. The CDR3 is CATSVRRGPNYNEQFF. CDR3 DNA sequence: TGTGCCACCAGTGTAAGGCGGGGCCCTAACTACAATGAGCAGTTCTTC.

This clonotype has only one observation. This chain joins TRBV4-2 and TRBJ2-1; perhaps TRBD2 as D (5 bases). The CDR3 spans 13 residues. Germline assignment: CDR1 LGHNA and CDR2 YNFKEQ. Trimming shortened V by 0 bases and J by 11 bases, and 11 bases separated the two germline ends. CDR3 sequence (DNA): TGTGCCAGCAGCCAAGACGGGGAAGGGAAGCAGTTCTTC. It is translated as CASSQDGEGKQFF.

V gene TRBV6-1 combines with J gene TRBJ1-2; 11 nucleotides agree with TRBD1. The CDR3 contains 17 residues. V dropped 3 bases and J dropped 3; count of bases not matched to a gene: 9. Germline CDR1 is MNHNS and CDR2 is SASEGT. The CDR3 DNA is TGTGCCAGCAGTGATACGCCCACGGGACAGGGGGACTATGGCTACACCTTC. Protein product: CASSDTPTGQGDYGYTF.

The chain combines TRBV20-1 with TRBJ2-3, with D possibly TRBD2 on 6 matching bases. The germline V gene encodes CDR1 DFQATT and CDR2 SNEGSKA (reference sequence). The CDR3 is made up of 16 amino acids. Trimming took off 2 bases at V and 3 bases at J, with 18 bases between the two ends. CDR3 protein: CSARSRRLGRTDTQYF. As DNA, the CDR3 is TGCAGTGCTAGAAGTCGCAGACTAGGTAGAACAGATACGCAGTATTTT.

The chain employs TRBV3-1 and TRBJ2-7; perhaps TRBD2 as D (5 bases). Trimming left V 4 bases short and J 2 bases short, with 18 bases between. The germline CDR1 and CDR2 sequences are LGHDT and YNNKEL (reference sequence). The CDR3 is 16 amino acids. CDR3 nucleotide sequence: TGTGCCAGCAGCCGCCTGGGAGCGGCCGAGACCTACGAGCAGTACTTC. This codes for CASSRLGAAETYEQYF.

The CDR3 nucleotides read TGTGCCAGCGGCTGGGAGACTGAGCAGTTCTTC. It translates to CASGWETEQFF. This sequence joins TRBV5-6 and TRBJ2-1; possible D gene TRBD2, 5 bases. Trimming left V 7 bases short and J 9 bases short, with 11 bases between. This CDR3 comprises 11 residues. The germline V gene has CDR1 SGHDT and CDR2 YYEEEE.

The chain combines TRBV5-1 with TRBJ1-6, with D perhaps matching TRBD1 (6 bases). Between the trimmed V and J ends, which lost 4 bases and 6 bases, there was a span of 11 bases. The length of the CDR3 is 14 residues. Germline CDR1 and CDR2: SGHRS and YFSETQ. CDR3 sequence reads: CASSNGQPNSPLHF. CDR3 nucleotide sequence: TGCGCCAGCAGCAACGGACAGCCTAATTCACCCCTCCACTTT.

This clonotype has only one observation. The J gene is TRBJ2-5, the V gene TRBV29-1; 8 bases line up with TRBD1. The CDR3 is 13 residues long. Germline lookup yields CDR1 SQVTM and CDR2 ANQGSEA. The V segment lost 7 bases and the J segment 2 bases; nucleotides outside the gene matches: 6. In DNA form, the CDR3 reads TGCAGCGGTCTACGGACAGGGCAAGAGACCCAGTACTTC. This gives the protein CSGLRTGQETQYF. The full variable domain, rest sourced from reference TRBV29-1 and TRBJ2-5, is SAVISQKPSRDICQRGTSLTIQCQVDSQVTMMFWYRQQPGQSLTLIATANQGSEATYESGFVIDKFPISRPNLTFSTLTVSNMSPEDSSIYLCSGLRTGQETQYFGPGTRLLVL.

The chain couples TRBV10-2 to TRBJ1-6, with D tentatively TRBD1 (5 bases). The V and J ends lost 2 bases and 6 bases respectively, with 11 bases between them. The CDR3 covers 15 residues. CDR1 and CDR2 from the germline V gene are WSHSY and SAAADI. CDR3 in amino acids: CASSEVAGTNSPLHF. In nucleotides, the CDR3 is TGCGCCAGCAGTGAGGTAGCAGGGACTAATTCACCCCTCCACTTT.

The rearrangement uses TRBV27 and TRBJ2-5; TRBD2 matches at 7 bases. The CDR3 totals 14 residues. The V and J ends lost 3 bases and 11 bases, in that order; junction bases with no gene match: 12. Germline-derived CDR1 and CDR2 are MNHEY and SMNVEV (reference sequence). The CDR3 DNA sequence: TGTGCCAGCAGTTTCGCGGTAGCGGGTCGGGAGCAGTACTTC. The encoded protein is CASSFAVAGREQYF.

The rearrangement links TRBV20-1 to TRBJ1-2, with D perhaps TRBD1 (6 bases). V lost 6 bases and J lost 0, with 14 bases in between. Germline CDR1 reads DFQATT; CDR2 reads SNEGSKA (reference sequence). This CDR3 spans 14 amino acids. CDR3 residues: CSARGQLANYGYTF. DNA of the CDR3: TGCAGTGCACGTGGACAGTTAGCTAACTATGGCTACACCTTC.

This clonotype has a handful of counts. The CDR3 DNA follows: TGTGCCAGCAGCTTCGGAGAGATCCAGTACTTC. Its translation is CASSFGEIQYF. This chain links TRBV13 with TRBJ2-7; D gene uncertain. The germline CDR1 and CDR2 sequences are PRHDT and FYEKMQ (reference sequence). The CDR3 sequence is 11 residues long. V was clipped by 3 bases and J by 10 bases, with 10 bases between them.

This sequence joins TRBV20-1 and TRBJ1-4; D gene ambiguous. Trimming left V 1 base short and J 6 bases short, with 12 bases between. The germline gives CDR1 DFQATT, CDR2 SNEGSKA (reference sequence). The length of the CDR3 is 14 residues. This chain's CDR3 is CSARVGRVYEKLFF. CDR3 DNA sequence: TGCAGTGCTAGAGTGGGAAGGGTCTATGAAAAACTGTTTTTT.

This clonotype turned up a few times. The V gene is TRBV27, the J gene TRBJ2-7; possibly TRBD1 for D (6 bases). V was pared by 2 bases and J by 4 bases, with 12 bases between. The CDR3 consists of 14 residues. Germline CDR1 reads MNHEY; CDR2 reads SMNVEV (reference sequence). In DNA, the CDR3 is TGTGCCAGCAGTTTAGACAGGTGGGGGTACGAGCAGTACTTC. This gives the protein CASSLDRWGYEQYF.

The J gene is TRBJ1-2, the V gene TRBV20-1, with D hard to call. CDR1 is DFQATT, CDR2 SNEGSKA, per germline (reference sequence). The length of the CDR3 is 11 residues. V shed 3 bases and J shed 8 bases, with 10 bases lying between them. The CDR3 region is CSASVYLGYTF. The DNA for the CDR3 is TGCAGTGCTAGTGTCTATCTGGGCTACACCTTC.

This clonotype occurred a few times. The rearrangement joins TRBV20-1 to TRBJ2-7, with 7 nucleotides matching TRBD2. The CDR3 is 15 residues long. The germline gives CDR1 DFQATT, CDR2 SNEGSKA (reference sequence). V gave up 6 bases and J gave up 0 bases; unmatched junction bases: 11. The CDR3 nucleotides are TGCAGTGCCACGGGGTTGGGGGGGAGCTCCTACGAGCAGTACTTC. Its translation: CSATGLGGSSYEQYF.

The chain combines TRBV24-1 with TRBJ2-1; TRBD2 matches 7 bases. Losses at the gene ends were 6 bases for V and 4 bases for J; bases not matched to a gene: 14. CDR1 KGHDR and CDR2 SFDVKD come from the germline V gene. The CDR3 runs 17 residues. CDR3 coding DNA: TGTGCCACCAGTTCCCCGCGGGGGAGCAGAGTTTACAATGAGCAGTTCTTC. Amino acids: CATSSPRGSRVYNEQFF.

The CDR3 region has the DNA TGTGCCAGCTCACCACCCTCTGCGATCGCGGGGGGAAAACTGTTTTTT. This codes for CASSPPSAIAGGKLFF. The chain recombines TRBV18 with TRBJ1-4, with D possibly matching TRBD1 (5 bases). The CDR3 is 16 amino acids. Between the trimmed V and J ends, which lost 0 bases and 10 bases, there was a span of 18 bases. From germline, CDR1 is KGHSH and CDR2 LQKENI.

V usage is TRBV28 and J usage is TRBJ2-6; 11 bases line up with TRBD1. In germline, CDR1 is MDHEN, CDR2 SYDVKM. The CDR3 covers 19 residues. Unmatched junction bases numbered 12, after V lost 6 bases and J lost 2 bases. As DNA, the CDR3 is TGTGCCAGCAGCTCAATAGGGACAGGGGGTCTAGCTGGGGCCAACGTCCTGACTTTC. Amino acid sequence: CASSSIGTGGLAGANVLTF.